The 8 T cell receptor beta chains below were found in one sample sequenced in a study of shared clonotypes between healthy human individuals. Method: immunoSEQ multiplex PCR; TCRdb's copy keeps in-frame clones and lacks some. This sample has about 490,000 clones; over 60% occur once, and the top ten carry 10% to 15%. Sequencing used PBMCs. Receptors originate from a middle-aged woman in good health. Some clones in this sample may be carry-over from other donors' samples.

This clone was counted only a few times. The chain carries TRBV10-1 and TRBJ2-1, with D maybe TRBD2 (6 bases). The V gene's germline CDR1 is WNHNN and CDR2 SYGVQD (reference sequence). The CDR3 spans 14 residues. V dropped 3 bases and J dropped 9 bases, with 15 bases sitting between them. The chain's CDR3 is CASSDGGDRVEQFF. The DNA for the CDR3 is TGCGCCAGCAGTGATGGCGGGGACCGGGTTGAGCAGTTCTTC.

V usage is TRBV19 and J usage is TRBJ1-5; 8 bases fit TRBD1. The CDR3 has 13 amino acids. V lost 6 bases, J lost 5 bases, and 3 bases stayed unmatched. Per germline, CDR1 LNHDA and CDR2 SQIVND (reference sequence). The CDR3 spells CASRDRVHQPQHF. The CDR3 bases are TGTGCCAGTAGGGACAGGGTGCATCAGCCCCAGCATTTT.

Worth noting for this clone: A junction boundary mismatches the germline segment, possibly from a read error. The chain uses TRBV7-7 and TRBJ2-5, with 7 bases lining up with TRBD1. This CDR3 comprises 13 residues. Germline CDR1 is SSHAT and CDR2 is FNYEAQ (reference sequence). The CDR3 protein is CASSKDRAETQYF. CDR3 bases: TGTGCTAGCAGCAAAGACAGGGCAGAGACCCAGTACTTC.

The chain links TRBV28 to TRBJ2-7; 8 bases line up with TRBD1. The V gene end was trimmed by 4 bases and the J gene end by 7 bases; junction bases not matched to a gene: 18. This CDR3 is 17 amino acids long. Per the germline V gene, CDR1 is MDHEN and CDR2 is SYDVKM. CDR3 residues: CASSSAGRTGLDYEQYF. Here the CDR3 DNA reads TGTGCCAGCAGTTCGGCTGGACGGACAGGGCTAGACTATGAGCAGTACTTC.

A few counts support this clone. V usage is TRBV7-9 and J usage is TRBJ2-3, with D perhaps given as TRBD1 or TRBD2 (5 bases each). V shed 4 bases and J shed 4 bases, with 15 bases lying between them. CDR1 is SEHNR and CDR2 is FQNEAQ in the germline V gene (reference sequence). This CDR3 region has 15 residues. CDR3 sequence (DNA): TGTGCCAGCAGCTCGGTATCCCGGGACCCAGATACGCAGTATTTT. Its translation: CASSSVSRDPDTQYF.

CDR3: CASSSDGNTEAFF. Written as DNA, the CDR3 is TGTGCCAGTAGTAGCGACGGGAACACTGAAGCTTTCTTT. The rearrangement joins TRBV19 to TRBJ1-1; no clear D. Germline V lookup: CDR1 LNHDA, CDR2 SQIVND (reference sequence). The CDR3 runs 13 residues. V lost 4 bases to trimming and J lost 1 base, with 7 bases between them.

The rearrangement uses TRBV10-3 and TRBJ2-1; a possible D gene is TRBD2 (6 bases). V was trimmed by 6 bases and J by 7 bases, leaving 16 bases between them. Per germline, CDR1 ENHRY and CDR2 SYGVKD. The CDR3 runs to 14 residues. CDR3 DNA sequence: TGTGCCATCAGCACTAGCCCCGATCATAATGAGCAGTTCTTC. Translated: CAISTSPDHNEQFF.

CDR3 coding DNA: TGTGCCAGCAGTTTGGGGCCCCTCCAGACCCAGTACTTC. It codes for CASSLGPLQTQYF. This sequence joins TRBV28 and TRBJ2-5; D might be TRBD1 (5 bases). The germline V and J ends were trimmed by 3 bases and 6 bases, with 11 bases remaining between them. The germline V gene encodes CDR1 MDHEN and CDR2 SYDVKM. The CDR3 is made up of 13 amino acids.